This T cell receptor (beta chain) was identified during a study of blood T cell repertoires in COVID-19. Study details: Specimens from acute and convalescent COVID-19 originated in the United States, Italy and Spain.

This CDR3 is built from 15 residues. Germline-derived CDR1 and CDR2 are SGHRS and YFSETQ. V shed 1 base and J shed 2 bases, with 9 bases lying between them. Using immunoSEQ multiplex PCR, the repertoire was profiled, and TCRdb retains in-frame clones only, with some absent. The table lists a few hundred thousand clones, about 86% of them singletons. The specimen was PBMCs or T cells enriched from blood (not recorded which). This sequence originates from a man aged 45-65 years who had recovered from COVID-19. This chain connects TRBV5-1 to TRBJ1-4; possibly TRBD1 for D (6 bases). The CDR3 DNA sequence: TGCGCCAGCAGCTTGTCAGGGGTGACTAATGAAAAACTGTTTTTT. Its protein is CASSLSGVTNEKLFF.